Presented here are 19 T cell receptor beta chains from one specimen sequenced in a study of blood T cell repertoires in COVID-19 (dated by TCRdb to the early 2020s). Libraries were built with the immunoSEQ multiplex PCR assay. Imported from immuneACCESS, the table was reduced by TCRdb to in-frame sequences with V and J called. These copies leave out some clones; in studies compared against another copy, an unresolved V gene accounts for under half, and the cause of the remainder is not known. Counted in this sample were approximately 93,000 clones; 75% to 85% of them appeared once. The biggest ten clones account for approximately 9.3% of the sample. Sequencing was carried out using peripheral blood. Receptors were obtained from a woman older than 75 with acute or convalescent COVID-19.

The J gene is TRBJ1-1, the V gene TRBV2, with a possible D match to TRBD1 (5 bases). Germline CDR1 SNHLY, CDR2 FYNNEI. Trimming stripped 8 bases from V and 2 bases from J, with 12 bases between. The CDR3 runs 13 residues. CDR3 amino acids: CASPAGLNTEAFF. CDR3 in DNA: TGTGCCAGCCCCGCAGGGCTTAACACTGAAGCTTTCTTT.

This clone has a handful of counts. The CDR3, as DNA: TGTGCCACCACGAACAGGGGGGGATCTGGAAACACCATATATTTT. This encodes CATTNRGGSGNTIYF. The rearrangement links TRBV19 to TRBJ1-3; TRBD1 matches at 8 bases. Germline V gene lookup returns CDR1 LNHDA and CDR2 SQIVND (reference sequence). V shed 10 bases and J 1 base; nucleotides not matched to a gene: 9. This CDR3 comprises 15 residues.

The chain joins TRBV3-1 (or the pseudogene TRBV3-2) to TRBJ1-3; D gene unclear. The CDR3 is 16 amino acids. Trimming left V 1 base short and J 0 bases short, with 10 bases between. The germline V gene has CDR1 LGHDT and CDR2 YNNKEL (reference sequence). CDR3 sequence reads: CASSQGYRDSGNTIYF. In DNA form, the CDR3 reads TGTGCCAGCAGCCAAGGGTACCGGGACTCTGGAAACACCATATATTTT.

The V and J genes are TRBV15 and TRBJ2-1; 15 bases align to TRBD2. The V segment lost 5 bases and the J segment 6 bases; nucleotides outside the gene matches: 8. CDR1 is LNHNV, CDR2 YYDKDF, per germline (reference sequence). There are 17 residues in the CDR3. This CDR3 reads CATSGRTSGRAGNEQFF. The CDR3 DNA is TGTGCCACCAGCGGACGGACTAGCGGGAGGGCCGGCAATGAGCAGTTCTTC.

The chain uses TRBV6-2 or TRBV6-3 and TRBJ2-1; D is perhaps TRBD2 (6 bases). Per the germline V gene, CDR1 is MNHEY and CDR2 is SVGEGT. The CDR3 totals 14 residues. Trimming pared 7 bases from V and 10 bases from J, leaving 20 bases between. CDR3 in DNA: TGTGCCAGCATCCCAGGTCATGGGGCGGGGGAGCAGTTCTTC. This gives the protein CASIPGHGAGEQFF.

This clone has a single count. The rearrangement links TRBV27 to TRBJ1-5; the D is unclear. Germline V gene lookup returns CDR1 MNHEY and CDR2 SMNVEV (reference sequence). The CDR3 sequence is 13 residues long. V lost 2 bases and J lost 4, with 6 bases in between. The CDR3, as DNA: TGTGCCAGCAGTTTAGGGCAGAATCAGCCCCAGCATTTT. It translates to CASSLGQNQPQHF.

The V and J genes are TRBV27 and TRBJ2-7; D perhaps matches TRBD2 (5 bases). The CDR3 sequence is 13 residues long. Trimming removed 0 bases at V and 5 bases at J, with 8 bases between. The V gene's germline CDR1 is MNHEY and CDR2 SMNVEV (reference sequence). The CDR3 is CASSLSEEDEQYF. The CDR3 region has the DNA TGTGCCAGCAGTTTATCGGAGGAGGACGAGCAGTACTTC.

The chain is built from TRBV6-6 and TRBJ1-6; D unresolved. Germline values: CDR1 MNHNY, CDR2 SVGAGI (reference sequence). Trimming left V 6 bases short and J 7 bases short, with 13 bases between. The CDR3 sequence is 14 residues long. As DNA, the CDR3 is TGTGCCAGCAGCCCGATCACGGGGAATTCACCCCTCCACTTT. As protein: CASSPITGNSPLHF.

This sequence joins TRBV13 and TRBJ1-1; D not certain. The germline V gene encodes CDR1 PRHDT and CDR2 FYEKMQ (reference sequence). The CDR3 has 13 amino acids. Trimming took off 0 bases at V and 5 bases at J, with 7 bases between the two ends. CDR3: CASSLGESTEAFF. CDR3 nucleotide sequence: TGTGCCAGCAGCTTAGGGGAGTCAACTGAAGCTTTCTTT.

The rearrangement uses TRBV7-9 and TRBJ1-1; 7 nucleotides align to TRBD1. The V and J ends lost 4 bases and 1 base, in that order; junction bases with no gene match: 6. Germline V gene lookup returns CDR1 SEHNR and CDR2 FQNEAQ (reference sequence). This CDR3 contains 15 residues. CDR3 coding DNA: TGTGCCAGCAGCTCCTACAGGGGATCGAACACTGAAGCTTTCTTT. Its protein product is CASSSYRGSNTEAFF. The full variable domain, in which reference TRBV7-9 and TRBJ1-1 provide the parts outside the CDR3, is DTGVSQNPRHKITKRGQNVTFRCDPISEHNRLYWYRQTLGQGPEFLTYFQNEAQLEKSRLLSDRFSAERPKGSFSTLEIQRTEQGDSAMYLCASSSYRGSNTEAFFGQGTRLTVV.

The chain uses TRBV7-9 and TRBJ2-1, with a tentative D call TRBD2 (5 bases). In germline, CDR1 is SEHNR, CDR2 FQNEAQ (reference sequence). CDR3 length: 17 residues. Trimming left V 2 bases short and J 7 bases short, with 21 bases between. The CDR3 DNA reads TGTGCCAGCAGCTTAATTGAGGGCCGCACTATCGAGAATGAGCAGTTCTTC. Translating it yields CASSLIEGRTIENEQFF. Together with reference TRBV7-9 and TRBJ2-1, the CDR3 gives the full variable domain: DTGVSQNPRHKITKRGQNVTFRCDPISEHNRLYWYRQTLGQGPEFLTYFQNEAQLEKSRLLSDRFSAERPKGSFSTLEIQRTEQGDSAMYLCASSLIEGRTIENEQFFGPGTRLTVL.

CDR3 sequence reads: CASSLGTSGSPYEQYF. The DNA of the CDR3 is TGTGCCAGCAGCCTCGGGACTAGCGGGAGTCCCTACGAGCAGTACTTC. The chain uses TRBV7-9 and TRBJ2-7, with TRBD2 identical over 14 bases. CDR1 is SEHNR and CDR2 is FQNEAQ in the germline V gene (reference sequence). The trim removed 5 bases at V and 2 bases at J, leaving 5 bases unmatched. The CDR3 sequence is 16 residues long.

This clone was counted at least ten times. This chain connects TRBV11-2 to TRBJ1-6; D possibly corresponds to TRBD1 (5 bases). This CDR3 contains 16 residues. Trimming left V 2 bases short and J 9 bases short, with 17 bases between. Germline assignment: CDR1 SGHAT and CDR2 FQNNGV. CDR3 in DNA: TGTGCCAGCAGCTTAACCCGGTCCATGGGGGGTTCACCCCTCCACTTT. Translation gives CASSLTRSMGGSPLHF.

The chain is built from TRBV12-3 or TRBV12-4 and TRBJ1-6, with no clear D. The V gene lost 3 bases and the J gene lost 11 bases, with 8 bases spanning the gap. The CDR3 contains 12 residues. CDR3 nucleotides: TGTGCCAGCAGTTTCGGGGTTGCACCCCTCCACTTT. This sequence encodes CASSFGVAPLHF.

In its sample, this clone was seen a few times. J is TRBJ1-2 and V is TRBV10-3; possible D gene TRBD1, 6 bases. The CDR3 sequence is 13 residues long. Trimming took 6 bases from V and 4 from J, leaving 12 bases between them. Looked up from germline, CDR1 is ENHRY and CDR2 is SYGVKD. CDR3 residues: CAISPRGSYGYTF. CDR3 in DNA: TGTGCCATCAGCCCCAGGGGTTCCTATGGCTACACCTTC.

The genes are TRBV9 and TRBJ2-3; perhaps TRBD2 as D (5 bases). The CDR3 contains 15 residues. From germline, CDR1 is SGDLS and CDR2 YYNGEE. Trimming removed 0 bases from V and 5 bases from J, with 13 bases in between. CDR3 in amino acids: CASSVAPGILDTQYF. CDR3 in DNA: TGTGCCAGCAGCGTAGCTCCGGGGATCTTAGATACGCAGTATTTT.

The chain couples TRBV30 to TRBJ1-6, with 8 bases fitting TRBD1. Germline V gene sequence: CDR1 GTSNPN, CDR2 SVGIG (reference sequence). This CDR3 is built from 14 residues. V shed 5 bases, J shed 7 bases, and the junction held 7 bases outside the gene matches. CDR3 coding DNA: TGTGCCTGGGGACAGGGAGGCGGCAATTCACCCCTCCACTTT. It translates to CAWGQGGGNSPLHF.

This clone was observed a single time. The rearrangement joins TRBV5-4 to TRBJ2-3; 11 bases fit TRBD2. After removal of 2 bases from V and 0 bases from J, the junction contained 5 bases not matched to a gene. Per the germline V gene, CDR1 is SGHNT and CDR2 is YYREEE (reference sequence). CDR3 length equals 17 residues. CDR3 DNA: TGTGCCAGCAGCTTCGCACTAGCGGGGGTCAGCACAGATACGCAGTATTTT. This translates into CASSFALAGVSTDTQYF.

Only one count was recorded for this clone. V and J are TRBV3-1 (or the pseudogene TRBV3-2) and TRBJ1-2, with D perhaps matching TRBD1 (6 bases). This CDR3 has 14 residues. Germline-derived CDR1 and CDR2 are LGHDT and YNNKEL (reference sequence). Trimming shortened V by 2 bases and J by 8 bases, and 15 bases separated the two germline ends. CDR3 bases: TGTGCCAGCAGCCAAACAGGGAATTCGGGCGGCTACACCTTC. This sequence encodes CASSQTGNSGGYTF.